This TCR beta chain stems from a study of response to subunit inactivated influenza vaccine. Findings and limits, study-wide: There was a suggestion from the authors that each seasonal influenza vaccination recruits few new T cells.

One entry per CDR3 protein results from TCRdb running MiXCR on the RT-PCR reads. Among over 400,000 distinct CDR3 sequences listed, approximately 13% were seen once. CDR3 length: 11 amino acids. Trimming stripped 1 base from V and 12 bases from J, with 13 bases between. Germline CDR1 and CDR2: DFQATT and SNEGSKA (reference sequence). As regards this clonotype: The antigen is not known.

V is TRBV20-1 and J is TRBJ2-7, with D maybe TRBD2 (5 bases). The sequencing used PBMCs from blood, collected 35 to 45 days after vaccination. The sequence was obtained from a man aged 45-60 years who received an inactivated influenza vaccine. DNA for the CDR3: TGCAGTGCTAGAGCGGGGAGTTTGCTGTACTTC. Its translation: CSARAGSLLYF.